This TCR beta chain was captured in a study of T cell clones after liver transplantation. Notes on the study in general: Graft donor-reactive T cells may have migrated into the graft rather than being deleted.

Profiling relied on immunoSEQ multiplex PCR, and the TCRdb table lists in-frame clones only, not all of them. The sample gives around 110,000 clones, about nine tenths of which show up once; around 0.83% is in the top ten. This clone came up a few times. Its target is not known. The TCR was taken from a human patient who received a liver transplant. Some T cells may be supplied by the graft donor. The material sequenced was CD4+ T cells from blood, taken 12 months after liver transplant.

Here the CDR3 reads CASSFGLGRETQYF. CDR3 DNA: TGTGCCAGCAGCTTTGGACTGGGGAGGGAGACCCAGTACTTC. The chain carries TRBV7-2 and TRBJ2-5, with D possibly TRBD2 on 6 matching bases. Germline assignment: CDR1 SGHTA and CDR2 FQGNSA. The V end was cut by 3 bases, the J end by 5 bases, with 13 bases between. CDR3 size: 14 residues.